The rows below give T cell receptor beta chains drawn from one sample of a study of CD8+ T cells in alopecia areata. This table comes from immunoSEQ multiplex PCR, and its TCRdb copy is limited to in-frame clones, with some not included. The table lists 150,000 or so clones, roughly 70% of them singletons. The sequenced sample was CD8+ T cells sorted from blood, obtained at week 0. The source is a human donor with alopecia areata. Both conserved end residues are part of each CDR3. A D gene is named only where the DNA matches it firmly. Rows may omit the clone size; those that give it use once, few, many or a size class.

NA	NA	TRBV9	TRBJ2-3	TGTGCCAGCAGCCCTCTGGTGGGGGTCACAGATACGCAGTATTTT	CASSPLVGVTDTQYF
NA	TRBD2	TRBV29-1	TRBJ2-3	TGCAGCGTTGGGGGACTAGTACCGGAGGGATCTAGCACAGATACGCAGTATTTT	CSVGGLVPEGSSTDTQYF
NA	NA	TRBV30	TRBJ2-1	TGTGCCTGGAGTAAGGGTAGTGAGCAGTTCTTC	CAWSKGSEQFF
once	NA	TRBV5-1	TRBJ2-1	TGCGCCAGCAGCTCCGGGACAAGTTCCTACAATGAGCAGTTCTTC	CASSSGTSSYNEQFF
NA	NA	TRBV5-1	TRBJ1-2	TGCGCCAGCAGTCCTAACGCGGATGGCCGGAACGGCTACACCTTC	CASSPNADGRNGYTF
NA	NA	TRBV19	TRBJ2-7	TGTGCCAGTAATTCGAAGTTCTCCTACGAGCAGTACTTC	CASNSKFSYEQYF
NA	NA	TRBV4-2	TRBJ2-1	TGTGCCAGCAGCCAAGCGGGTTACGGTGAGCAGTTCTTC	CASSQAGYGEQFF
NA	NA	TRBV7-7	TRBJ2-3	TGTGCTAGCAGCCCGGACCCGACAGATACGCAGTATTTT	CASSPDPTDTQYF
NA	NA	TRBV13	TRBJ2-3	TGTGCCAGCAGCTTAGTGGGTCAGGGTGGCATCTCAAGCACAGATACGCAGTATTTT	CASSLVGQGGISSTDTQYF
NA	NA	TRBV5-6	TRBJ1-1	TGTGCCACCCTGGGACTGACCACTGAAGCTTTCTTT	CATLGLTTEAFF
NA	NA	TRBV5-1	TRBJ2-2	TGCGCCAGCAGCTTGGCCGGGACCGGGGAGCTGTTTTTT	CASSLAGTGELFF
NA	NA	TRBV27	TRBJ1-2	TGTGCCAGCAGTTGGGGGGCGGGTTATGGCTACACCTTC	CASSWGAGYGYTF
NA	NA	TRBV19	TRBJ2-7	TGTGCCAGTAGTATAGGGACCTACGAGCAGTACTTC	CASSIGTYEQYF
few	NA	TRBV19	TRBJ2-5	TGTGCCAGTAGTCTGGCCCACCAAGAGACCCAGTACTTC	CASSLAHQETQYF
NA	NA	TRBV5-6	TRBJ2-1	TGTGCCAGCAGTCCAGCGTTCAGCTCCTACAATGAGCAGTTCTTC	CASSPAFSSYNEQFF
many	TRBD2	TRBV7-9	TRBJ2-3	TGTGCGACCCGGGGGAGGGGAACAGATACGCAGTATTTT	CATRGRGTDTQYF